The 14 T cell receptor beta chains below come from one sample, sequenced in a study of CD8 T cells in Susac syndrome. With random hexamers, roughly 0.45 to 1 ug RNA was reverse transcribed. TCRdb re-called the immunoSEQ multiplex PCR reads through MiXCR, storing one row per CDR3 protein. The table lists some 240,000 distinct CDR3 sequences, around 96% of them singletons. The sequenced material came from CD4+ T cells from PBMCs. The receptors stem from a human donor with Susac syndrome.

V usage is TRBV27 and J usage is TRBJ2-1, with D perhaps TRBD1 (5 bases). The CDR3 is 13 residues long. V dropped 6 bases and J dropped 0 bases, with 6 bases sitting between them. Germline CDR1 reads MNHEY; CDR2 reads SMNVEV (reference sequence). CDR3 DNA: TGTGCCAGCAGGCAGGGCTCCTACAATGAGCAGTTCTTC. Its translation is CASRQGSYNEQFF.

The chain has TRBV27 and TRBJ1-5, with 7 bases identical to TRBD1. CDR1 and CDR2 (germline): MNHEY, SMNVEV (reference sequence). V lost 4 bases, J lost 5 bases, and 8 bases stayed unmatched. The CDR3 length is 15 residues. The CDR3 loop reads CASSSSRGADQPQHF. In DNA, the CDR3 is TGTGCCAGCAGTTCCTCCAGGGGGGCGGATCAGCCCCAGCATTTT.

The sample holds one count of this clonotype. The V and J genes are TRBV5-4 and TRBJ2-5; the D is unclear. The CDR3 contains 14 residues. Trimming took 0 bases from V and 0 from J, leaving 6 bases between them. Germline-derived CDR1 and CDR2 are SGHNT and YYREEE (reference sequence). For the CDR3, the DNA is TGTGCCAGCAGCTTGGTCCCGGACCAAGAGACCCAGTACTTC. Its protein is CASSLVPDQETQYF.

The V and J genes are TRBV7-2 and TRBJ2-7, with 9 bases aligning to TRBD2. V was clipped by 6 bases and J by 7 bases; unmatched bases: 13. This CDR3 contains 15 residues. Germline V gene sequence: CDR1 SGHTA, CDR2 FQGNSA. The CDR3 here is CASSLLAGPIGEQYF. In nucleotides, the CDR3 is TGTGCCAGCAGTTTACTAGCGGGTCCCATCGGAGAGCAGTACTTC.

The rearrangement uses TRBV9 and TRBJ2-1, with 8 nucleotides matching TRBD2. CDR3 length: 17 amino acids. CDR1 and CDR2 from the germline V gene are SGDLS and YYNGEE. With V trimmed by 4 bases and J by 1 base, 10 bases remained unmatched. CDR3 sequence (DNA): TGTGCCAGCAGCCTCGTCCCCCTAGCGGGTTCCTACAATGAGCAGTTCTTC. This codes for CASSLVPLAGSYNEQFF.

The rearrangement links TRBV2 to TRBJ1-4; D gene ambiguous. V was trimmed by 6 bases and J by 5 bases, leaving 16 bases between them. CDR1 SNHLY and CDR2 FYNNEI come from the germline V gene. The CDR3 spans 15 residues. Here the CDR3 DNA reads TGTGCCAGCAGGGATGGTCTAAGCAGAAATGAAAAACTGTTTTTT. Encoded protein: CASRDGLSRNEKLFF.

The chain joins TRBV19 to TRBJ1-1, with no clear D. Germline lookup yields CDR1 LNHDA and CDR2 SQIVND (reference sequence). The CDR3 totals 13 residues. The V end was cut by 5 bases, the J end by 8 bases, with 15 bases between. CDR3 nucleotides: TGTGCCAGTAGTTTCCCGGGGTTCGTCGAAGCTTTCTTT. Protein product: CASSFPGFVEAFF. Combining the CDR3 with reference TRBV19 and TRBJ1-1 gives the whole variable domain DGGITQSPKYLFRKEGQNVTLSCEQNLNHDAMYWYRQDPGQGLRLIYYSQIVNDFQKGDIAEGYSVSREKKESFPLTVTSAQKNPTAFYLCASSFPGFVEAFFGQGTRLTVV.

In this sample, this clonotype turned up once. The CDR3 protein is CASSTGGTSEFYGYTF. CDR3 DNA: TGTGCCAGCAGCACAGGAGGCACATCAGAGTTCTATGGCTACACCTTC. The V call is TRBV5-4, the J call TRBJ1-2, with D maybe TRBD1 (5 bases). The CDR3 totals 16 residues. Trimming took off 4 bases at V and 4 bases at J, with 20 bases between the two ends. The V gene's germline CDR1 is SGHNT and CDR2 YYREEE (reference sequence).

The chain carries TRBV4-1 and TRBJ2-7; 11 bases fit TRBD2. From germline, CDR1 is MGHRA and CDR2 YSYEKL. This CDR3 has 14 residues. V lost 3 bases to trimming and J lost 6 bases; unmatched junction nucleotides: 4. CDR3 sequence: CASSHLAGGGEQYF. In nucleotides, the CDR3 is TGCGCCAGCAGCCACCTAGCGGGAGGTGGCGAGCAGTACTTC.

This chain joins TRBV14 and TRBJ2-4; 8 bases fit TRBD1. The CDR3 is 16 amino acids. From germline, CDR1 is SGHDN and CDR2 FVKESK. V lost 0 bases, J lost 8 bases, and 9 bases stayed unmatched. CDR3 sequence reads: CASSQDGRGRMDIQYF. DNA of the CDR3: TGTGCCAGCAGCCAAGATGGCAGGGGGCGGATGGACATTCAGTACTTC.

This chain uses TRBV30 with TRBJ2-2; no clear D. The CDR3 has 13 amino acids. Germline CDR1 reads GTSNPN; CDR2 reads SVGIG (reference sequence). With 3 bases removed from V and 1 base from J, the gap between germline ends came to 6 bases. CDR3 sequence: CAWRNWNTGELFF. The CDR3 DNA sequence: TGTGCCTGGAGAAATTGGAACACCGGGGAGCTGTTTTTT. The full variable domain, its missing parts supplied by reference TRBV30 and TRBJ2-2, is SQTIHQWPATLVQPVGSPLSLECTVEGTSNPNLYWYRQAAGRGLQLLFYSVGIGQISSEVPQNLSASRPQDRQFILSSKKLLLSDSGFYLCAWRNWNTGELFFGEGSRLTVL.

In its sample, this clonotype was seen a few times. The chain recombines TRBV29-1 with TRBJ2-5, with TRBD2 identical over 9 bases. The germline V gene encodes CDR1 SQVTM and CDR2 ANQGSEA. CDR3 length equals 13 residues. With 3 bases clipped from V and 4 bases from J, the junction kept 3 bases outside the gene matches. This chain's CDR3 is CSVEAGGGETQYF. The CDR3 DNA follows: TGCAGCGTTGAGGCGGGAGGGGGAGAGACCCAGTACTTC.

CDR3 DNA: TGCAGCGTTGAGGCCGGACAGGGAATCTATGGCTACACCTTC. Its protein product is CSVEAGQGIYGYTF. The chain is built from TRBV29-1 and TRBJ1-2; TRBD1 matches at 8 bases. Germline values: CDR1 SQVTM, CDR2 ANQGSEA. This CDR3 has 14 amino acids. After removal of 3 bases from V and 4 bases from J, the junction contained 7 bases not matched to a gene.

The chain uses TRBV28 and TRBJ2-7; D is uncertain. The germline V gene has CDR1 MDHEN and CDR2 SYDVKM. The CDR3 has 15 amino acids. Trimming cost V 6 bases and J 0 bases, with 15 bases left between them. CDR3 loop: CASSQPGTRSYEQYF. The CDR3 nucleotides read TGTGCCAGCAGCCAGCCCGGAACCCGCTCCTACGAGCAGTACTTC.